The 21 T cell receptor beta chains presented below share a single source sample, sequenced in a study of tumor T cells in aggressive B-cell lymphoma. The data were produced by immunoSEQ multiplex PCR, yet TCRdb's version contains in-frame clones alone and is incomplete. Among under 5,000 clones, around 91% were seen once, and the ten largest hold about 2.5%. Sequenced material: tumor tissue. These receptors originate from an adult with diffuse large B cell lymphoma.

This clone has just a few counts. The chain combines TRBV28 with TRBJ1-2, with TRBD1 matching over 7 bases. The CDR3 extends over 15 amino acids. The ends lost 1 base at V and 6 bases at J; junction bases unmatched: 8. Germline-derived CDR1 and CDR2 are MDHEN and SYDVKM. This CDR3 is CASSLFLQGSDGYTF. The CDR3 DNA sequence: TGTGCCAGCAGTTTATTCCTACAGGGGTCGGATGGCTACACCTTC.

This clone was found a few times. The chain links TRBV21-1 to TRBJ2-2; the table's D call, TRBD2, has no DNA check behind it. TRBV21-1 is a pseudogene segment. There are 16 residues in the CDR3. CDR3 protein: CASSKVWRECTGELFF. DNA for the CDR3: TGTGCCAGCAGCAAAGTGTGGCGGGAGTGCACCGGGGAGCTGTTTTTT.

For the CDR3, the DNA is TGTGCCAGCAGCCTAGACAGGGCCACTGAAGCTTTCTTT. It codes for CASSLDRATEAFF. The genes are TRBV14 and TRBJ1-1, with 7 bases that match TRBD1. The junction had 3 bases not matched to a gene; V was cut back by 4 bases and J by 4 bases. The CDR3 contains 13 residues. Looked up from germline, CDR1 is SGHDN and CDR2 is FVKESK.

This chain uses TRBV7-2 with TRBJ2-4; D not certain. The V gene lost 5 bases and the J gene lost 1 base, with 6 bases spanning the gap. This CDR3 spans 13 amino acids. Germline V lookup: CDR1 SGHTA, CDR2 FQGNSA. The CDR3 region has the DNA TGTGCCAGCAGCCCCCGGGCCAAAAACATTCAGTACTTC. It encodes CASSPRAKNIQYF.

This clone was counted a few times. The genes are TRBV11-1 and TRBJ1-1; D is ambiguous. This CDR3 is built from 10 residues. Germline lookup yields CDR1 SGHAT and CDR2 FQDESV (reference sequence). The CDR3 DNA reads TGTGCGAGCGAGAGGGTTGAAGCTTTCTTT. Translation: CASERVEAFF. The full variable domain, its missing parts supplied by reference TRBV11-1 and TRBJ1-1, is EAEVAQSPRYKITEKSQAVAFWCDPISGHATLYWYRQILGQGPELLVQFQDESVVDDSQLPKDRFSAERLKGVDSTLKIQPAELGDSAMYLCASERVEAFFGQGTRLTVV.

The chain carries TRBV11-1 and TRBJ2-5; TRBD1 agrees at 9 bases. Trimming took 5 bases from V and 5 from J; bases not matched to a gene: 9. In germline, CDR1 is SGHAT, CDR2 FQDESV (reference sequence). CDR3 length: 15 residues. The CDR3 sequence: CASSPSGQGGETQYF. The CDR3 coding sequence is TGTGCCAGCAGCCCTTCGGGACAGGGCGGTGAGACCCAGTACTTC.

The CDR3 DNA sequence: TGTGCCAGCAAGGCCGGGTCGGGCAATGAGCAGTTCTTC. Protein sequence: CASKAGSGNEQFF. The chain carries TRBV9 and TRBJ2-1; D unresolved. From germline, CDR1 is SGDLS and CDR2 YYNGEE. The CDR3 totals 13 residues. V was trimmed by 6 bases and J by 6 bases, leaving 13 bases between them.

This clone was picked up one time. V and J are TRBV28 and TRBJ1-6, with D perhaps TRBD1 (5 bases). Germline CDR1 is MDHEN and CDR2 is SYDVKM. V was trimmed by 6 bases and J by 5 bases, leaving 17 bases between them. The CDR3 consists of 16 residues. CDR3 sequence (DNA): TGTGCCAGCAGATCCCCGGGGGGAGTGGATAATTCACCCCTCCACTTT. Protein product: CASRSPGGVDNSPLHF.

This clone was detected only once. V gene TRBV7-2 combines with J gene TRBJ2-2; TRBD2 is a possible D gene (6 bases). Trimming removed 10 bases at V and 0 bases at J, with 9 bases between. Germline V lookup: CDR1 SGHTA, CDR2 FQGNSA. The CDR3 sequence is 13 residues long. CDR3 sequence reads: CATRDSNTGELFF. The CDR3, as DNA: TGTGCCACCCGGGACTCGAACACCGGGGAGCTGTTTTTT.

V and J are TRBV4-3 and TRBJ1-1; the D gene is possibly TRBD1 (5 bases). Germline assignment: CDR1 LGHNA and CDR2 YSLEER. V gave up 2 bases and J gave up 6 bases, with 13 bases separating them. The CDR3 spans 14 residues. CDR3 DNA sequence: TGCGCCAGCAGCCAATCAGGGATTTACTCTGAAGCTTTCTTT. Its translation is CASSQSGIYSEAFF.

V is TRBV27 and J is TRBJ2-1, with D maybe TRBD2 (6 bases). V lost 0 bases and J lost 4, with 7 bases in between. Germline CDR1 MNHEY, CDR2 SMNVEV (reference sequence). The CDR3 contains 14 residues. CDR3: CASSLSGLYNEQFF. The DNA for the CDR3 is TGTGCCAGCAGTTTATCGGGACTTTACAATGAGCAGTTCTTC.

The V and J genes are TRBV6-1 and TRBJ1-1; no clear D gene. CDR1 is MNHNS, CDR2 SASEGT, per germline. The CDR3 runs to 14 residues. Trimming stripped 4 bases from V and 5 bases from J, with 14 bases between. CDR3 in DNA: TGTGCCAGCAGTGTGCGGGGATACGGAACTGAAGCTTTCTTT. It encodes CASSVRGYGTEAFF.

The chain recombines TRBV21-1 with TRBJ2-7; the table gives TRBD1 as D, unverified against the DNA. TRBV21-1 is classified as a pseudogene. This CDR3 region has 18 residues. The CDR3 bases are TGTGCCAGCAGCAGGCAACTTGGGAAAACTCAGGGCTCCTACGAGCAGTACTTC. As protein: CASSRQLGKTQGSYEQYF.

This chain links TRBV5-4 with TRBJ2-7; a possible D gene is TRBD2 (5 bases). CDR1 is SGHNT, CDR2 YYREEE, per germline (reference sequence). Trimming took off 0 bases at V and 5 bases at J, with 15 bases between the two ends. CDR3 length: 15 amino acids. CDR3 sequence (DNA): TGTGCCAGCAGCTTGGCAGTCAGCGGCCCGGACGAGCAGTACTTC. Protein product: CASSLAVSGPDEQYF.

The CDR3 protein is CASSQEELVAYEQYF. Written as DNA, the CDR3 is TGCGCCAGCAGCCAAGAGGAGCTGGTTGCCTACGAGCAGTACTTC. The rearrangement joins TRBV4-1 to TRBJ2-7; D is uncertain. Germline CDR1 MGHRA, CDR2 YSYEKL. V shed 0 bases and J shed 2 bases, with 11 bases lying between them. The CDR3 spans 15 residues.

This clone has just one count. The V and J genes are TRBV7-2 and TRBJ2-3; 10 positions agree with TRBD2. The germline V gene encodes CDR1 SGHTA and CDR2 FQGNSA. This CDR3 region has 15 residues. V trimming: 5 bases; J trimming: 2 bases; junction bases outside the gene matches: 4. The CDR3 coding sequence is TGTGCCAGCAGCCGGACTAGCGGTTTCACAGATACGCAGTATTTT. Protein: CASSRTSGFTDTQYF. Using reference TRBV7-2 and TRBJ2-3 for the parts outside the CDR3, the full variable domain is GAGVSQSPSNKVTEKGKDVELRCDPISGHTALYWYRQSLGQGLEFLIYFQGNSAPDKSGLPSDRFSAERTGGSVSTLTIQRTQQEDSAVYLCASSRTSGFTDTQYFGPGTRLTVL.

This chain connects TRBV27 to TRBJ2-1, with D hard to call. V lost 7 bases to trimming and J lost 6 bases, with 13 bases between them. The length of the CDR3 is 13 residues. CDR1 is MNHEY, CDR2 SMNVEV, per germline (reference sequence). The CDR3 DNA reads TGTGCCAGCAAGGATAGGAGTTTCAATGAGCAGTTCTTC. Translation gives CASKDRSFNEQFF.

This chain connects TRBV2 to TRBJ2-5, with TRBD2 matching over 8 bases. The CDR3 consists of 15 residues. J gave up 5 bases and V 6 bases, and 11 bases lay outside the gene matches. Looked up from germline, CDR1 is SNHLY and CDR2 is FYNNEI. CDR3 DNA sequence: TGTGCCAGCAGCCCCACAGCGGGAGTGGGGGAGACCCAGTACTTC. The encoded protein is CASSPTAGVGETQYF.

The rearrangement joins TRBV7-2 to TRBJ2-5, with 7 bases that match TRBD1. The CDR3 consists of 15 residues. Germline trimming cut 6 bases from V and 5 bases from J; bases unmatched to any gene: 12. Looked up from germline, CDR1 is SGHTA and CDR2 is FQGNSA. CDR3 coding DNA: TGTGCCAGCAGGCCGGGACAGACCGGACGCGAGACCCAGTACTTC. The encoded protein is CASRPGQTGRETQYF.

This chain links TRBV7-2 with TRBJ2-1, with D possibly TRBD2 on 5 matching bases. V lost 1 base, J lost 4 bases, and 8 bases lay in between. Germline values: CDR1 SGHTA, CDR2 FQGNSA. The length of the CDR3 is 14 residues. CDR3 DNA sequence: TGTGCCAGCAGCTTAGAGCGGCCTTACAATGAGCAGTTCTTC. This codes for CASSLERPYNEQFF.

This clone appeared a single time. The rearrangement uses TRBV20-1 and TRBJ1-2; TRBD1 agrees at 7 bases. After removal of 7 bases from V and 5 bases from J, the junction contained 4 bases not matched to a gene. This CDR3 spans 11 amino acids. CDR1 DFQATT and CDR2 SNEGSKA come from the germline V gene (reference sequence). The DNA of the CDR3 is TGCAGTGGCCAGGGGGGATATGGCTACACCTTC. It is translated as CSGQGGYGYTF.